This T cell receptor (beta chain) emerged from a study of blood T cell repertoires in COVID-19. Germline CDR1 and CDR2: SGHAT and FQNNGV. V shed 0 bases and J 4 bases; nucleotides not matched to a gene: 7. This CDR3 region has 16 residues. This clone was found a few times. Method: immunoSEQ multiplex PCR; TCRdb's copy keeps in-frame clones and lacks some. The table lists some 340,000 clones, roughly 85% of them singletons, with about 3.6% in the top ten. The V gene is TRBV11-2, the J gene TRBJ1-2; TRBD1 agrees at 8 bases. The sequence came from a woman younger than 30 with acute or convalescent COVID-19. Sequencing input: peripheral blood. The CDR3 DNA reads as TGTGCCAGCAGCTTAGAAGTTAGGACAGGGCGCTATGGCTACACCTTC. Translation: CASSLEVRTGRYGYTF.